A single TCR beta chain is shown here with its context. Its antigen is not identified. The data are from a study of T cell responses to AZD1222 COVID-19 vaccine. TCRdb's copy holds only in-frame clones and misses some; the assay was immunoSEQ multiplex PCR. The profile covers fewer than 200,000 clones, with about nine tenths appearing a single time and 1.6% taken by the ten largest. Regarding the study as a whole: Regions 160-218 and 743-854 held dominance among vaccine-associated CD4 TCRs, which spanned spike. Spike-specific TCR depth and breadth grew after two AZD1222 doses.

The CDR3 length is 14 residues. The germline V and J ends were trimmed by 2 bases and 4 bases, with 11 bases remaining between them. Germline V gives CDR1 MNHNY, CDR2 SVGAGI (reference sequence). The sequence was collected from an adult in good health. V and J are TRBV6-6 and TRBJ1-2; D is ambiguous. This material consisted of peripheral blood, taken on day 0 of AZD1222 vaccination. This CDR3 is CASSYDTVFYGYTF. For the CDR3, the DNA is TGTGCCAGCAGTTACGATACAGTGTTCTATGGCTACACCTTC.